Presented here are 19 T cell receptor beta chains from one specimen sequenced in a study of cytomegalovirus exposure and HLA in healthy donors. Use of 60 Vbeta and 13 Jbeta primers characterized the PCR. The data were produced by immunoSEQ multiplex PCR, yet TCRdb's version contains in-frame clones alone and is incomplete. Found here are about 54,000 clones; the top ten clones hold roughly 7%. The specimen sequenced was PBMCs. The receptors were gathered from a woman in her thirties or forties in good health and CMV-seronegative.

The chain combines TRBV2 with TRBJ2-5, with D uncertain. CDR1 and CDR2 (germline): SNHLY, FYNNEI. The CDR3 extends over 14 amino acids. V shed 1 base and J shed 5 bases, with 11 bases lying between them. Here the CDR3 DNA reads TGTGCCAGCAGTGAAGGGTTAGCCGTGGAGACCCAGTACTTC. Translated: CASSEGLAVETQYF.

The rearrangement joins TRBV7-9 to TRBJ2-5; TRBD2 matches 13 bases. After removal of 4 bases from V and 3 bases from J, the junction contained 5 bases not matched to a gene. Germline CDR1 reads SEHNR; CDR2 reads FQNEAQ (reference sequence). CDR3 length equals 16 residues. CDR3 nucleotides: TGTGCCAGCAGCTCGGGACTAGCGGGGATCAAAGAGACCCAGTACTTC. This sequence encodes CASSSGLAGIKETQYF.

The chain joins TRBV15 to TRBJ1-3, with TRBD1 matching over 8 bases. This CDR3 has 18 residues. Per germline, CDR1 LNHNV and CDR2 YYDKDF (reference sequence). The J segment lost 4 bases and the V segment lost 1 base, leaving 12 bases of the junction unmatched. CDR3 region: CATSRVHGQGTGGNTIYF. The CDR3 nucleotides are TGTGCCACCAGCAGAGTCCATGGACAGGGAACAGGGGGAAACACCATATATTTT.

The DNA for the CDR3 is TGTGCCAGCCCCAATTCAGGGTTGGGGTCCAATGAGCAGTTCTTC. This encodes CASPNSGLGSNEQFF. The V and J genes are TRBV7-9 and TRBJ2-1; a weak D match, TRBD1 (5 bases). The germline V gene has CDR1 SEHNR and CDR2 FQNEAQ (reference sequence). Trimming took 8 bases from V and 6 from J, leaving 20 bases between them. There are 15 residues in the CDR3.

V and J are TRBV9 and TRBJ1-2, with 7 nucleotides matching TRBD1. V trimming: 6 bases; J trimming: 4 bases; junction bases outside the gene matches: 3. The CDR3 loop spans 12 amino acids. The germline gives CDR1 SGDLS, CDR2 YYNGEE. The CDR3 DNA sequence: TGTGCCAGCACGGGACAGCTCTATGGCTACACCTTC. It yields the protein CASTGQLYGYTF. The full variable domain, with the rest looked up from reference TRBV9 and TRBJ1-2, is DSGVTQTPKHLITATGQRVTLRCSPRSGDLSVYWYQQSLDQGLQFLIQYYNGEERAKGNILERFSAQQFPDLHSELNLSSLELGDSALYFCASTGQLYGYTFGSGTRLTVV.

The chain links TRBV4-2 to TRBJ2-5; the match to TRBD2 covers 13 bases. Germline CDR1 LGHNA, CDR2 YNFKEQ. The CDR3 is 18 amino acids. V lost 1 base, J lost 5 bases, and 10 bases stayed unmatched. CDR3: CASSQGTSGRGSGETQYF. Here the CDR3 DNA reads TGTGCCAGCAGCCAAGGGACTAGCGGGAGAGGATCCGGGGAGACCCAGTACTTC.

The genes are TRBV7-6 and TRBJ2-7, with 7 bases aligning to TRBD1. V was clipped by 0 bases and J by 3 bases; unmatched bases: 5. This CDR3 is built from 15 residues. In germline, CDR1 is SGHVS, CDR2 FNYEAQ. The CDR3 DNA follows: TGTGCCAGCAGCTTAGCTCCGACAGGGAACTACGAGCAGTACTTC. This translates into CASSLAPTGNYEQYF.

The J gene is TRBJ2-5, the V gene TRBV30; the D gene is possibly TRBD2 (5 bases). Germline CDR1 reads GTSNPN; CDR2 reads SVGIG (reference sequence). The ends were cut back, 1 base at V and 3 bases at J, with 9 bases in the middle. The CDR3 contains 13 residues. CDR3 sequence reads: CAWSGGGEETQYF. The CDR3 DNA is TGTGCCTGGAGTGGAGGAGGAGAAGAGACCCAGTACTTC. The full variable domain, its missing parts supplied by reference TRBV30 and TRBJ2-5, is SQTIHQWPATLVQPVGSPLSLECTVEGTSNPNLYWYRQAAGRGLQLLFYSVGIGQISSEVPQNLSASRPQDRQFILSSKKLLLSDSGFYLCAWSGGGEETQYFGPGTRLLVL.

V and J are TRBV19 and TRBJ1-2; D uncertain. V was pared by 3 bases and J by 8 bases, with 13 bases between. This CDR3 contains 13 residues. Germline CDR1 reads LNHDA; CDR2 reads SQIVND (reference sequence). The CDR3 sequence is CASSINRKQGYTF. The CDR3 nucleotides are TGTGCCAGTAGTATTAACAGAAAACAGGGCTACACCTTC.

The chain employs TRBV4-3 and TRBJ2-3; TRBD2 matches at 7 bases. J lost 1 base, V lost 2 bases, and 6 bases had no gene match. The CDR3 sequence is 16 residues long. Germline-derived CDR1 and CDR2 are LGHNA and YSLEER. CDR3 sequence reads: CASSQTGLVGTDTQYF. The CDR3 region has the DNA TGCGCCAGCAGCCAAACTGGACTAGTAGGCACAGATACGCAGTATTTT.

The chain uses TRBV30 and TRBJ2-3, with 8 bases identical to TRBD1. The CDR3 has 15 residues. Losses at the gene ends were 0 bases for V and 4 bases for J; bases not matched to a gene: 6. The germline V gene has CDR1 GTSNPN and CDR2 SVGIG (reference sequence). In nucleotides, the CDR3 is TGTGCCTGGAGTGTAGGTCTCAGGGGGCCAGATACGCAGTATTTT. It yields the protein CAWSVGLRGPDTQYF.

The V gene is TRBV6-6, the J gene TRBJ2-1, with a tentative D call TRBD1 (5 bases). The CDR3 runs to 12 residues. From germline, CDR1 is MNHNY and CDR2 SVGAGI (reference sequence). The V end lost 5 bases, the J end lost 8 bases, and 10 bases lay between the germline ends. The CDR3 DNA follows: TGTGCCAGCAGTCCGCAGGGCGATGAGCAGTTCTTC. It yields the protein CASSPQGDEQFF.

The chain carries TRBV2 and TRBJ2-3; 11 nucleotides match TRBD1. The CDR3 runs 15 residues. The junction had 5 bases not matched to a gene; V was cut back by 6 bases and J by 3 bases. Germline V gene sequence: CDR1 SNHLY, CDR2 FYNNEI. DNA of the CDR3: TGTGCCAGCAGGGGGACAGGGGGTCGTACAGATACGCAGTATTTT. It codes for CASRGTGGRTDTQYF.

This chain links TRBV30 with TRBJ1-2; 10 nucleotides match TRBD1. The CDR3 is made up of 15 amino acids. J gave up 4 bases and V 2 bases, and 7 bases lay outside the gene matches. Germline CDR1 reads GTSNPN; CDR2 reads SVGIG (reference sequence). Here the CDR3 DNA reads TGTGCCTGGAGTTGGGACAGGGGCGATGGCTATGGCTACACCTTC. Residues: CAWSWDRGDGYGYTF.

V gene TRBV19 combines with J gene TRBJ1-2, with 10 bases aligning to TRBD1. The V and J ends lost 6 bases and 10 bases, in that order; junction bases with no gene match: 2. The CDR3 loop spans 11 amino acids. Germline CDR1 LNHDA, CDR2 SQIVND (reference sequence). This CDR3 reads CASRTGGIYTF. DNA for the CDR3: TGTGCCAGTAGGACAGGGGGCATCTACACCTTC.

The chain couples TRBV5-1 to TRBJ1-5; tentative D call: TRBD1 (6 bases). Germline loops: CDR1 SGHRS, CDR2 YFSETQ. Trimming pared 1 base from V and 5 bases from J, leaving 10 bases between. This CDR3 has 14 residues. The CDR3 DNA reads as TGCGCCAGCAGCTTGCAGTCAGGGGATCAGCCCCAGCATTTT. Protein product: CASSLQSGDQPQHF.

With regard to this clone: Compared with germline, one end of the junction differs, possibly owing to a read error. The chain combines TRBV5-4 with TRBJ1-6; 12 nucleotides align to TRBD1. This CDR3 contains 17 residues. CDR1 is SGHNT and CDR2 is YYREEE in the germline V gene (reference sequence). The CDR3 sequence is CASSLGTGGNYNSPLHF. Here the CDR3 DNA reads TGTGCCAGCAGTTTGGGGACAGGGGGCAACTATAATTCACCCCTCCACTTT.

DNA for the CDR3: TGTGCCAGTAGTATACAGGGGGCTTCCTCCTACGAGCAGTACTTC. Translated, it gives CASSIQGASSYEQYF. The V call is TRBV19, the J call TRBJ2-7; 8 nucleotides match TRBD1. Germline V CDR1 and CDR2: LNHDA, SQIVND (reference sequence). This CDR3 is built from 15 residues. Germline trimming cut 2 bases from V and 0 bases from J; bases unmatched to any gene: 3.

The chain recombines TRBV9 with TRBJ1-2; the D gene is possibly TRBD1 (6 bases). The V gene lost 0 bases and the J gene lost 2 bases, with 11 bases spanning the gap. The CDR3 totals 15 residues. The V gene's germline CDR1 is SGDLS and CDR2 YYNGEE. The CDR3, as DNA: TGTGCCAGCAGCGTAGGGACAGCCCTAAACTATGGCTACACCTTC. This gives the protein CASSVGTALNYGYTF.